Each of the 24 T cell receptor beta chains below was sequenced from the same sample in a study of cytomegalovirus exposure and HLA in healthy donors. The primer mix had 60 Vbeta and 13 Jbeta primers. Assay used: immunoSEQ multiplex PCR; TCRdb lists only in-frame clones, some missing. The sample has 200,000 or so clones; around 77% are singletons. Sequenced: PBMCs. These receptors were collected from a woman younger than 45 in good health and CMV-seronegative.

The gene calls are TRBV4-2 and TRBJ2-1; D call uncertain. This CDR3 is 15 amino acids long. Germline-derived CDR1 and CDR2 are LGHNA and YNFKEQ. Trimming shortened V by 4 bases and J by 0 bases, and 10 bases separated the two germline ends. The CDR3: CASSPSHSSYNEQFF. The CDR3 bases are TGTGCCAGCAGCCCCTCTCATAGCTCCTACAATGAGCAGTTCTTC.

The chain recombines TRBV19 with TRBJ1-2; no reliable D call. The germline V gene encodes CDR1 LNHDA and CDR2 SQIVND (reference sequence). V lost 3 bases and J lost 8, with 16 bases in between. This CDR3 is 14 amino acids long. The CDR3 nucleotides read TGTGCCAGTAGTATTGCAGCACCGTCCGGGGGCTACACCTTC. It is translated as CASSIAAPSGGYTF.

This rearrangement joins TRBV7-9 to TRBJ2-5, with D possibly being TRBD1 (6 bases). The CDR3 extends over 14 amino acids. The V gene's germline CDR1 is SEHNR and CDR2 FQNEAQ (reference sequence). Between the trimmed V and J ends, which lost 2 bases and 2 bases, there was a span of 9 bases. The CDR3 sequence: CASSLRGQQETQYF. The CDR3 DNA is TGTGCCAGCAGCTTACGGGGACAACAAGAGACCCAGTACTTC. The full variable domain, its missing parts supplied by reference TRBV7-9 and TRBJ2-5, is DTGVSQNPRHKITKRGQNVTFRCDPISEHNRLYWYRQTLGQGPEFLTYFQNEAQLEKSRLLSDRFSAERPKGSFSTLEIQRTEQGDSAMYLCASSLRGQQETQYFGPGTRLLVL.

The chain is built from TRBV11-2 and TRBJ2-7; TRBD2 is a possible D gene (6 bases). The V gene lost 5 bases and the J gene lost 6 bases, with 14 bases spanning the gap. Germline CDR1 and CDR2: SGHAT and FQNNGV. The length of the CDR3 is 13 residues. The CDR3 here is CASSPGSGSEQYF. CDR3 nucleotide sequence: TGTGCCAGCAGCCCTGGGAGCGGGTCCGAGCAGTACTTC.

The chain employs TRBV28 and TRBJ2-7; D ambiguous. V lost 6 bases to trimming and J lost 2 bases, with 8 bases between them. The CDR3 covers 12 residues. Germline V lookup: CDR1 MDHEN, CDR2 SYDVKM. The CDR3 DNA sequence: TGTGCCAGCAGAAGAGATACCTACGAGCAGTACTTC. Translating gives CASRRDTYEQYF. The full variable domain, completed using reference TRBV28 and TRBJ2-7, is DVKVTQSSRYLVKRTGEKVFLECVQDMDHENMFWYRQDPGLGLRLIYFSYDVKMKEKGDIPEGYSVSREKKERFSLILESASTNQTSMYLCASRRDTYEQYFGPGTRLTVT.

The rearrangement links TRBV6-1 to TRBJ2-2; D unresolved. Trimming stripped 4 bases from V and 6 bases from J, with 9 bases between. The germline CDR1 and CDR2 sequences are MNHNS and SASEGT. The CDR3 is 13 residues long. CDR3 in DNA: TGTGCCAGCAGTGGCGAGTGGTCCGGGGAGCTGTTTTTT. Residues: CASSGEWSGELFF.

This clone was recorded at least ten times. The chain joins TRBV10-3 to TRBJ1-1, with TRBD1 identical over 7 bases. Germline lookup yields CDR1 ENHRY and CDR2 SYGVKD. V lost 7 bases and J lost 1; bases outside the gene matches: 3. The CDR3 length is 13 residues. DNA for the CDR3: TGTGCCATCACGGGACAGCCGAACACTGAAGCTTTCTTT. It translates to CAITGQPNTEAFF.

In regard to this clone: This sample includes further DNA sequences coding for the same CDR3. The chain combines TRBV7-6 with TRBJ1-1, with a tentative D call TRBD1 (5 bases). CDR1 SGHVS and CDR2 FNYEAQ come from the germline V gene. V was shortened by 2 bases and J by 3 bases, with 10 bases between the two germline ends. CDR3 length: 14 residues. The CDR3 reads CASSLLGGDTEAFF. The CDR3 bases are TGTGCCAGCAGCTTATTAGGAGGGGACACTGAAGCTTTCTTT. The whole variable domain, remainder taken from reference TRBV7-6 and TRBJ1-1, is GAGVSQSPRYKVTKRGQDVALRCDPISGHVSLYWYRQALGQGPEFLTYFNYEAQQDKSGLPNDRFSAERPEGSISTLTIQRTEQRDSAMYRCASSLLGGDTEAFFGQGTRLTVV.

This clone was seen a handful of times. The chain links TRBV11-2 to TRBJ1-1; D call uncertain. Trimming took 5 bases from V and 5 from J, leaving 18 bases between them. Germline CDR1 reads SGHAT; CDR2 reads FQNNGV. CDR3 length: 15 amino acids. DNA of the CDR3: TGTGCCAGCAGCCCCCACGCGGGATTCGGGACTGAAGCTTTCTTT. The encoded protein is CASSPHAGFGTEAFF.

The V and J genes are TRBV15 and TRBJ1-1; D may be TRBD1 (5 bases). Trimming removed 0 bases from V and 10 bases from J, with 9 bases in between. Germline assignment: CDR1 LNHNV and CDR2 YYDKDF (reference sequence). The length of the CDR3 is 12 residues. The CDR3 region has the DNA TGTGCCACCAGCAGAGATCGACAGACAGCTTTCTTT. Translating gives CATSRDRQTAFF.

Regarding this clone: Relative to the germline gene, one junction end is altered; a read error may explain this. The chain links TRBV7-2 to TRBJ2-1; D uncertain. Germline V gene data show CDR1 as SGHTA and CDR2 as FQGNSA. The CDR3 extends over 11 amino acids. DNA for the CDR3: TGTGCCAGCAGTTACTACGATGAGCAGTTCTTC. Translated: CASSYYDEQFF.

The J gene is TRBJ1-2, the V gene TRBV9; TRBD1 is a possible D gene (5 bases). The CDR3 covers 16 residues. Per germline, CDR1 SGDLS and CDR2 YYNGEE. Trimming removed 3 bases at V and 5 bases at J, with 20 bases between. DNA of the CDR3: TGTGCCAGCAGCGCCACGGGAGGGATCAGGGCTTATGGCTACACCTTC. Amino acids: CASSATGGIRAYGYTF. Drawing the rest from reference TRBV9 and TRBJ1-2, the complete variable domain is DSGVTQTPKHLITATGQRVTLRCSPRSGDLSVYWYQQSLDQGLQFLIQYYNGEERAKGNILERFSAQQFPDLHSELNLSSLELGDSALYFCASSATGGIRAYGYTFGSGTRLTVV.

The CDR3 sequence is CSVEDPPSYEQYF. CDR3 bases: TGCAGCGTTGAAGATCCTCCTTCCTACGAGCAGTACTTC. The chain combines TRBV29-1 with TRBJ2-7; no firm D call. This CDR3 comprises 13 residues. Looked up from germline, CDR1 is SQVTM and CDR2 is ANQGSEA. V was shortened by 0 bases and J by 1 base, with 7 bases between the two germline ends.

V usage is TRBV5-1 and J usage is TRBJ1-4; TRBD1 agrees at 7 bases. The CDR3 extends over 15 amino acids. V lost 4 bases, J lost 4 bases, and 7 bases stayed unmatched. Germline CDR1 is SGHRS and CDR2 is YFSETQ. CDR3 DNA: TGCGCCAGCAGCCTTGGGGACAGTAGTAATGAAAAACTGTTTTTT. It codes for CASSLGDSSNEKLFF.

This clone was observed once. The rearrangement joins TRBV5-8 to TRBJ2-1; TRBD2 matches 12 bases. The CDR3 has 19 residues. Per germline, CDR1 SGHTS and CDR2 YDEGEE. Germline trimming cut 0 bases from V and 0 bases from J; bases unmatched to any gene: 7. CDR3 nucleotides: TGTGCCAGCAGCTTGGCACAGCGGACTAGCGGGGACTCCTACAATGAGCAGTTCTTC. Its protein product is CASSLAQRTSGDSYNEQFF.

In DNA form, the CDR3 reads TGTGCCAGCAGTCCGCACCCCAGGGGTACGGGAAACACCATATATTTT. This gives the protein CASSPHPRGTGNTIYF. The rearrangement joins TRBV27 to TRBJ1-3; a possible D gene is TRBD1 (6 bases). Germline CDR1 is MNHEY and CDR2 is SMNVEV (reference sequence). CDR3 length: 16 amino acids. With 5 bases removed from V and 4 bases from J, the gap between germline ends came to 18 bases.

The rearrangement uses TRBV5-1 and TRBJ1-1; 7 nucleotides line up with TRBD1. With 5 bases clipped from V and 1 base from J, the junction kept 8 bases outside the gene matches. The CDR3 is made up of 15 amino acids. Germline CDR1 and CDR2: SGHRS and YFSETQ. This chain's CDR3 is CASRADQGENTEAFF. The CDR3 nucleotides read TGCGCCAGCAGGGCTGATCAGGGGGAGAACACTGAAGCTTTCTTT.

This chain connects TRBV28 to TRBJ2-2; 15 bases match TRBD2. V dropped 5 bases and J dropped 4; count of bases not matched to a gene: 8. The CDR3 extends over 18 amino acids. Looked up from germline, CDR1 is MDHEN and CDR2 is SYDVKM. The CDR3 DNA follows: TGTGCCAGCAGTCCAAGGACTAGCGGGAGGGTGGGCACCGGGGAGCTGTTTTTT. It yields the protein CASSPRTSGRVGTGELFF.

The rearrangement uses TRBV7-2 and TRBJ1-1, with a weak D call TRBD1 (5 bases). Germline loops: CDR1 SGHTA, CDR2 FQGNSA. The CDR3 is 15 amino acids. Trimming took 1 base from V and 3 from J, leaving 12 bases between them. The CDR3 reads CASSLVSGPDTEAFF. The CDR3 DNA reads as TGTGCCAGCAGCTTAGTTTCAGGGCCAGACACTGAAGCTTTCTTT.

This clone has only a few counts. The chain combines TRBV7-9 with TRBJ1-3, with TRBD1 identical over 8 bases. The V gene end was trimmed by 7 bases and the J gene end by 6 bases; junction bases not matched to a gene: 8. Germline V gene sequence: CDR1 SEHNR, CDR2 FQNEAQ (reference sequence). The CDR3 is made up of 14 amino acids. CDR3 loop: CASNTGGQENTIYF. The CDR3 nucleotides are TGTGCCAGCAACACAGGGGGTCAGGAAAACACCATATATTTT.

As regards this clone: Its ends do not fully match the called genes, so a read error is possible. The chain employs TRBV5-1 and TRBJ2-5; TRBD1 is a possible D gene (5 bases). Germline-derived CDR1 and CDR2 are SGHRS and YFSETQ. The CDR3 is 15 amino acids. The CDR3 DNA reads TGCGCCAGCAGCTTGGCCGCAGGGATCCAAGCGACCCAGTACTTC. It specifies CASSLAAGIQATQYF.

The chain employs TRBV30 and TRBJ2-3; 8 bases fit TRBD2. The CDR3 totals 14 residues. The V gene's germline CDR1 is GTSNPN and CDR2 SVGIG (reference sequence). J was trimmed by 4 bases and V by 5 bases; bases with no gene match: 8. In DNA form, the CDR3 reads TGTGCCTGGTCCGGGGGGGAGGTTCCAGATACGCAGTATTTT. Translating gives CAWSGGEVPDTQYF.

The V and J genes are TRBV18 and TRBJ2-3; D gene uncertain. V was cut by 8 bases and J by 4 bases, with 16 bases left in between. Looked up from germline, CDR1 is KGHSH and CDR2 is LQKENI. The CDR3 has 14 residues. The CDR3, as DNA: TGTGCCAGCCAGCCTTATTTGGGCCCAGATACGCAGTATTTT. It is translated as CASQPYLGPDTQYF.

The gene calls are TRBV5-1 and TRBJ2-5; TRBD2 agrees at 8 bases. CDR1 SGHRS and CDR2 YFSETQ come from the germline V gene. The CDR3 spans 15 residues. V gave up 6 bases and J gave up 1 base; unmatched junction bases: 8. CDR3 DNA sequence: TGCGCCAGCACCCCTCGGGGGGGGACCCAAGAGACCCAGTACTTC. It is translated as CASTPRGGTQETQYF.